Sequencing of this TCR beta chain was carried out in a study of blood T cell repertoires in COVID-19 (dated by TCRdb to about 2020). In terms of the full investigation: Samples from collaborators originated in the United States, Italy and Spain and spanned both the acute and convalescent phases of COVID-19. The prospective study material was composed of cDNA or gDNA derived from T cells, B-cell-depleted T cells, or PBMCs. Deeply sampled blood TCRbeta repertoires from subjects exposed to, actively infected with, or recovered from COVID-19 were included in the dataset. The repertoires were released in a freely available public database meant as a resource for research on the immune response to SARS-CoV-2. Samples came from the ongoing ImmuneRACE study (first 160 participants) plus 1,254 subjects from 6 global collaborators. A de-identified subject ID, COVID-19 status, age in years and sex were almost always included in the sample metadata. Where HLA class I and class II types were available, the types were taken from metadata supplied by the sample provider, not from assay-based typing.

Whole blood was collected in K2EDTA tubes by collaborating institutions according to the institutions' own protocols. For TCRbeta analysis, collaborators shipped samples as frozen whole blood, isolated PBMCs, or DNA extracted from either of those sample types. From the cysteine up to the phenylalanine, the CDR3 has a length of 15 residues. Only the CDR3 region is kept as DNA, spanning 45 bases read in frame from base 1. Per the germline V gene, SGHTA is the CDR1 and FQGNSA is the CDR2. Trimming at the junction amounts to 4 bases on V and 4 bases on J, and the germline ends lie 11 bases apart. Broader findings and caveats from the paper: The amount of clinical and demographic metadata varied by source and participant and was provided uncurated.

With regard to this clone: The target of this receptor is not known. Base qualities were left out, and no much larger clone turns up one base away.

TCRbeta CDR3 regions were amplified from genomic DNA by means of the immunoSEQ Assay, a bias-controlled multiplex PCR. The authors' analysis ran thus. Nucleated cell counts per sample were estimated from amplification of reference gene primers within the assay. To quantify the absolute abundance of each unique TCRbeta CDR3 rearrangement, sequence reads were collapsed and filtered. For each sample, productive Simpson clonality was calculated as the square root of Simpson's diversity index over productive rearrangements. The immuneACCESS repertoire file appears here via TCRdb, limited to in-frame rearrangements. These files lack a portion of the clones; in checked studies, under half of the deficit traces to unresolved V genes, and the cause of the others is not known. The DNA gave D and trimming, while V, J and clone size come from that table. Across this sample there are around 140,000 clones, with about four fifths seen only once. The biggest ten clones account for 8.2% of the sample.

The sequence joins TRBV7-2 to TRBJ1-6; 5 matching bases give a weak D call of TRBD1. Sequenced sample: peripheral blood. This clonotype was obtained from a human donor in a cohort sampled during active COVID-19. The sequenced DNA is TGTGCCAGCAGCTACGACCGACAGTATAATTCACCCCTCCACTTT. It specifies CASSYDRQYNSPLHF.